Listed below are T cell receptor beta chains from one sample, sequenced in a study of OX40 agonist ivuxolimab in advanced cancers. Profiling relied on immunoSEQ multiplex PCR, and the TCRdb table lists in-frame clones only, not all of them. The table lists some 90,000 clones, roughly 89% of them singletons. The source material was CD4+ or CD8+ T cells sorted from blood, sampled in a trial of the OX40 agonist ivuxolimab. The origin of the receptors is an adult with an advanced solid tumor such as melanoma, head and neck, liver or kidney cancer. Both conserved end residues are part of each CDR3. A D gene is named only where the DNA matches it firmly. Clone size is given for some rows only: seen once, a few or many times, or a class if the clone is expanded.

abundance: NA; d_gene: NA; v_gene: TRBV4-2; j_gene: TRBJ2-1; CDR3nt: TGTGCCAGCAGCCAAGATCGTGCCAGTTACAATGAGCAGTTCTTC; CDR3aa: CASSQDRASYNEQFF
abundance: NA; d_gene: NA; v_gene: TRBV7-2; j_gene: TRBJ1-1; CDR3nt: TGTGCCAGCAGACTACAGGGACAAATGAACACTGAAGCTTTCTTT; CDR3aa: CASRLQGQMNTEAFF
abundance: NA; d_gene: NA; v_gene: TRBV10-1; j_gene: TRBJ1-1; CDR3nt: TGCGCCAGCAGTGAGTTACAGAGCTCTGAAGCTTTCTTT; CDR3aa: CASSELQSSEAFF
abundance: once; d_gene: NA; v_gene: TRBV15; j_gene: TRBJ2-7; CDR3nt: TGTGCCACCAGCAGAGAAGCTTCACAGAACGAGCAGTACTTC; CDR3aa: CATSREASQNEQYF
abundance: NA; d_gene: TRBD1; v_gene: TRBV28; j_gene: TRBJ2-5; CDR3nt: TGTGCCAGCAGTTTGGCGGGGACAGGGCAAGAGACCCAGTACTTC; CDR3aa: CASSLAGTGQETQYF
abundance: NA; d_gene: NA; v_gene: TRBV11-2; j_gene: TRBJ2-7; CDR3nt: TGTGCCAGCAGCCGACTAGGACTGTTGAGCTCCTACGAGCAGTACTTC; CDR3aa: CASSRLGLLSSYEQYF
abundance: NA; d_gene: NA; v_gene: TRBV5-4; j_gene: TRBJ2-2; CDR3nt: TGTGCCAGCAGCTCTCGACGGGGGAGCAACACCGGGGAGCTGTTTTTT; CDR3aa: CASSSRRGSNTGELFF
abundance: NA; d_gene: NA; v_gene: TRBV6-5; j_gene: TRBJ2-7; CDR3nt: TGTGCCAGCAGGACACCGTCGATCAGGGACGAGCAGTACTTC; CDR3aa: CASRTPSIRDEQYF
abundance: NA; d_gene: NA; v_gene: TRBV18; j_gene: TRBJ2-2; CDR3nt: TGTGCCAGCTCACCACCTAATAAGGGAGAGGCCGGGGAGCTGTTTTTT; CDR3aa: CASSPPNKGEAGELFF
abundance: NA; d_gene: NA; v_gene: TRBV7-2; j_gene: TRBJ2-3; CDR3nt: TGTGCCAGCAGCTTAGAGGGTAGCGGCAGGGGCACAGATACGCAGTATTTT; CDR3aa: CASSLEGSGRGTDTQYF
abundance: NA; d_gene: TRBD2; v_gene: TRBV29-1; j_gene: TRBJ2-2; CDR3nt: TGCAGCGTTCGGGCGGGGGGGACCACCGGGGAGCTGTTTTTT; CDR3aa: CSVRAGGTTGELFF
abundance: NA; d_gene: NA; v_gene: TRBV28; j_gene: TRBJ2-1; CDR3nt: TGTGCCAGCCGTCGCGCAATTTCAGGCAATGAGCAGTTCTTC; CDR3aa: CASRRAISGNEQFF
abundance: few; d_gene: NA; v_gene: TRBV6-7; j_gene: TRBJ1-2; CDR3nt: TGTGCCAGTACAGCCGGACAGTGGGCGTATGGCTACACCTTC; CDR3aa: CASTAGQWAYGYTF
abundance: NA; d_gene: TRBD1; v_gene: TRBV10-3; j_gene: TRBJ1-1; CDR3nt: TGTGCCATCAGGGGGGAGGGACAGACAAACACTGAAGCTTTCTTT; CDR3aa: CAIRGEGQTNTEAFF
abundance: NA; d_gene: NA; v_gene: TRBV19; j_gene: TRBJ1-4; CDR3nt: TGTGCCAGTAGTATAGGGTCGAGAGGCGAAAAACTGTTTTTT; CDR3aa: CASSIGSRGEKLFF
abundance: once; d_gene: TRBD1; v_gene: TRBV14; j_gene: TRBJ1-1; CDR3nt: TGTGCCAGCAGCGCGCGTCAAACAGGGGGGAACACTGAAGCTTTCTTT; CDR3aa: CASSARQTGGNTEAFF
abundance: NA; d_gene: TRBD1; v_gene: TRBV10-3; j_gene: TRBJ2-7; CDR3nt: TGTGCCATCAGTGACGACAGGGTTTACGGCGAGCAGTACTTC; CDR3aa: CAISDDRVYGEQYF